The entry below gives a single T cell receptor beta chain sequence along with its context. The junction departs from the called germline gene at one end, perhaps through a read error. This entry is derived from a study of tumor-infiltrating lymphocytes in primary liver carcinoma. Starting material of around 460 ng total RNA yielded TCR beta cDNA via a constant-region primer. A slightly modified ARM-PCR protocol with three nested multiplex PCR rounds produced these TCR beta libraries. Running 9 to 10 cycles apiece, the first two PCR rounds relied on TRBV1-TRBV30 forward primers together with a C-beta reverse primer. TCRdb reanalysed the multiplex PCR reads using MiXCR and keeps one entry per CDR3 protein. This table has around 60,000 distinct CDR3 sequences, around 64% appearing once. CDR1 is SQVTM and CDR2 is ANQGSEA in the germline V gene. The CDR3 loop spans 13 amino acids. Co-extraction of both nucleic acids (RNA and DNA) used about 18-31 mg of unsorted bulk tissue.

This sequence joins TRBV29-1 and TRBJ2-7; the D gene is possibly TRBD1 (5 bases). The source of this sequence is a man aged 40-49 years with primary liver carcinoma and hepatitis B virus infection. The specimen sequenced was liver tumor tissue from sampling region 4. Indicated subset: tumor region T4, right-lateral pole. The DNA of the CDR3 is TGCAGCGTGACAGTCCCCCTCTCCTACGAGCAGTGCTTC. Its translation is CSVTVPLSYEQCF.